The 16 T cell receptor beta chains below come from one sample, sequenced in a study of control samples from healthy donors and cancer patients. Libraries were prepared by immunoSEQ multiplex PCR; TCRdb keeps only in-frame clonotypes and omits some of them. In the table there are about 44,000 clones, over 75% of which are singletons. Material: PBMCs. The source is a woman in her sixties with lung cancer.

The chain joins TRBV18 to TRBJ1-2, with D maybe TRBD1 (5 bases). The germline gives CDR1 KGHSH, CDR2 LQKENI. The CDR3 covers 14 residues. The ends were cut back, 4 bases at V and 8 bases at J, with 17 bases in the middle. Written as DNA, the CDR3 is TGTGCCAGCTCACTTGTCGACAGCTCTCGCGGCTACACCTTC. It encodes CASSLVDSSRGYTF.

In nucleotides, the CDR3 is TGTGCCAGCAGCTTGGATCGGGGAAACGTTTTCTTT. It yields the protein CASSLDRGNVFF. The chain has TRBV5-4 and TRBJ1-1; D remains ambiguous. This CDR3 contains 12 residues. The germline V gene encodes CDR1 SGHNT and CDR2 YYREEE (reference sequence). Trimming removed 0 bases at V and 13 bases at J, with 13 bases between.

The CDR3 here is CSVQGGTTYEQYF. CDR3 sequence (DNA): TGCAGCGTGCAGGGTGGGACCACCTACGAGCAGTACTTC. V gene TRBV29-1 combines with J gene TRBJ2-7; the D call may be TRBD1 or TRBD2 (5 bases each). Germline V gives CDR1 SQVTM, CDR2 ANQGSEA. V shed 6 bases and J shed 2 bases, with 14 bases lying between them. CDR3 length: 13 amino acids.

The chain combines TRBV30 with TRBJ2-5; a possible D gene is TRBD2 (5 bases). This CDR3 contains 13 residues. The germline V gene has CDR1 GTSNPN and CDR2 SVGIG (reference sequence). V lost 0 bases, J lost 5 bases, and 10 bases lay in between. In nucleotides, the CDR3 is TGTGCCTGGAGTGTAGGCAGGAGGGAGACCCAGTACTTC. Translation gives CAWSVGRRETQYF.

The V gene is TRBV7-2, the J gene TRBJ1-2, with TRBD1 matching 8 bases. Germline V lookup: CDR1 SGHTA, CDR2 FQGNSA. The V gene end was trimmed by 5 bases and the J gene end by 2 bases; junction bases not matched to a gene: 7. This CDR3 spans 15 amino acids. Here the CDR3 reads CASSRRTGTNYGYTF. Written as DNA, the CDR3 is TGTGCCAGCAGCCGCCGGACAGGGACCAACTATGGCTACACCTTC.

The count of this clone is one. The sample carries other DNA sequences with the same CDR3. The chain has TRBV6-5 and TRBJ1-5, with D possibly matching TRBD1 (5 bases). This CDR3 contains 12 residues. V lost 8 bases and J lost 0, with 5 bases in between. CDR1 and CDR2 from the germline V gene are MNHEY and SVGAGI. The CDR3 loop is CASGGSNQPQHF. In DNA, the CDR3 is TGTGCCAGCGGGGGTAGCAATCAGCCCCAGCATTTT.

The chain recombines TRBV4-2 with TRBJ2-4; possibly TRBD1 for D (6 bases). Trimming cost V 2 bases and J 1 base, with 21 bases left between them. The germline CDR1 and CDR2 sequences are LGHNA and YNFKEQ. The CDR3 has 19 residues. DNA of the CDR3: TGTGCCAGCAGCCAACGCCTAAAGACAGGCCGAGAGGCCAAAAACATTCAGTACTTC. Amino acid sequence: CASSQRLKTGREAKNIQYF.

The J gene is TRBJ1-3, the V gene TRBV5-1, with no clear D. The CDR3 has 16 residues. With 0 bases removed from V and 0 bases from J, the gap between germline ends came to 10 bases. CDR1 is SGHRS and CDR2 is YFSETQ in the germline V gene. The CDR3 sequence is CASSLAGVHSGNTIYF. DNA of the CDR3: TGCGCCAGCAGCTTGGCCGGGGTCCACTCTGGAAACACCATATATTTT.

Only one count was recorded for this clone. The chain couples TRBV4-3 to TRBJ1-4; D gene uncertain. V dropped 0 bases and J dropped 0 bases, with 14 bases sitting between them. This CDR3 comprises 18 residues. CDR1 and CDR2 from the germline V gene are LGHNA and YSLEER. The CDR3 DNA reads TGCGCCAGCAGCCAAGAGATTATGAGGACCGCAACTAATGAAAAACTGTTTTTT. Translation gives CASSQEIMRTATNEKLFF.

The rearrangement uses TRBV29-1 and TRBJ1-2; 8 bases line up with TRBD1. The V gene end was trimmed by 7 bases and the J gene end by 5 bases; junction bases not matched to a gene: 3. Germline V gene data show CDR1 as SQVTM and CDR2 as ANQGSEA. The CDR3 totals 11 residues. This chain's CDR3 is CSGRQGYGYTF. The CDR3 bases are TGCAGCGGACGACAGGGGTATGGCTACACCTTC. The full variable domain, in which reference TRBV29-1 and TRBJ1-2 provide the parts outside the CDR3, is SAVISQKPSRDICQRGTSLTIQCQVDSQVTMMFWYRQQPGQSLTLIATANQGSEATYESGFVIDKFPISRPNLTFSTLTVSNMSPEDSSIYLCSGRQGYGYTFGSGTRLTVV.

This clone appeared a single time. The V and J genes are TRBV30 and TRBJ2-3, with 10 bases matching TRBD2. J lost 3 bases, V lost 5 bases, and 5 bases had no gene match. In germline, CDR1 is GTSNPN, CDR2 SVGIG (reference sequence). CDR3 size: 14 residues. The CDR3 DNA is TGTGCCTGGGAAAGGACTAGCGGAACAGATACGCAGTATTTT. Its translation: CAWERTSGTDTQYF.

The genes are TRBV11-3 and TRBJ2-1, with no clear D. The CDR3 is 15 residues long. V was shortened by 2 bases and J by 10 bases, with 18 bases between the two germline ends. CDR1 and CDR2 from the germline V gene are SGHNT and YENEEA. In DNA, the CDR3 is TGTGCCAGCAGCTTATATAACCCGGCCGTGAGCGAGCAGTTCTTC. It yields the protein CASSLYNPAVSEQFF.

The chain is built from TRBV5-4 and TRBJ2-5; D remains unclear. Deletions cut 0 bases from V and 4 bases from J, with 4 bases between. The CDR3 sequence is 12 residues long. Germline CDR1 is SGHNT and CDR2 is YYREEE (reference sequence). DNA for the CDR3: TGTGCCAGCAGCTTGGACGGAGAGACCCAGTACTTC. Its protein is CASSLDGETQYF.

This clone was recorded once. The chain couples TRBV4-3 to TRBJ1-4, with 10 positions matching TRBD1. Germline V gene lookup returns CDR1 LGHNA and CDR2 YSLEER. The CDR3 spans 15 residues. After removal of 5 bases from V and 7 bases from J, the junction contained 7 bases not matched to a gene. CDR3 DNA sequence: TGCGCCAGCAGCGGGGACAGGGGTGCGGGTGAAAAACTGTTTTTT. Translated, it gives CASSGDRGAGEKLFF.

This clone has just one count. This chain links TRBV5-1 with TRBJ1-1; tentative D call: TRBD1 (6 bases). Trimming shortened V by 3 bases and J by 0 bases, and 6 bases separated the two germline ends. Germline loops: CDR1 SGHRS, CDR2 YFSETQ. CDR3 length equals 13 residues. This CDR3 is CASSWTVNTEAFF. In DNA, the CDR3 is TGCGCCAGCAGCTGGACAGTGAACACTGAAGCTTTCTTT.

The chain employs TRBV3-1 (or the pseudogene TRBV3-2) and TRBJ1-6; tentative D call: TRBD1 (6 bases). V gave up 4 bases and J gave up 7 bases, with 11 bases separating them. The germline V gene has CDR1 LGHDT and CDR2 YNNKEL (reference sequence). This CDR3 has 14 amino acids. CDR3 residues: CASSLSTGNSPLHF. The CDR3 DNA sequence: TGTGCCAGCAGCCTGTCCACAGGGAATTCACCCCTCCACTTT.